One sample yielded the 5 T cell receptor beta chains listed below, sequenced in a study of Ad26.COV2.S vaccination and SARS-CoV-2 variants. The method was immunoSEQ multiplex PCR; TCRdb's version includes in-frame clones alone and lacks a portion of them. The table records over 85,000 clones, around 81% of them present only once. Here the sequenced sample was peripheral blood, taken after recovery from COVID-19. The receptors were gathered from a human donor who had recovered from COVID-19.

The table lists this clone with a count of one. The chain carries TRBV5-6 and TRBJ1-1, with 8 nucleotides matching TRBD1. In germline, CDR1 is SGHDT, CDR2 YYEEEE. The CDR3 runs to 14 residues. The ends lost 6 bases at V and 8 bases at J; junction bases unmatched: 12. CDR3 residues: CASIKRQGWAEAFF. CDR3 sequence (DNA): TGTGCCAGCATAAAACGACAGGGGTGGGCCGAAGCTTTCTTT.

This clone was observed once. This chain joins TRBV2 and TRBJ2-3; TRBD2 might be the D (5 bases). Trimming took 0 bases from V and 4 from J, leaving 20 bases between them. Germline V gene data show CDR1 as SNHLY and CDR2 as FYNNEI. CDR3 length: 18 residues. CDR3 in DNA: TGTGCCAGCAGTGAAGCGAACCTCACTAGTTTATCTGCAGATACGCAGTATTTT. Its protein is CASSEANLTSLSADTQYF.

This clone is a singleton in its sample. This chain links TRBV6-4 with TRBJ1-4, with a possible D match to TRBD1 (6 bases). The germline V and J ends were trimmed by 3 bases and 5 bases, with 13 bases remaining between them. The V gene's germline CDR1 is MRHNA and CDR2 SNTAGT. CDR3 length equals 15 residues. The CDR3 region has the DNA TGTGCCAGCAGTGAAGGAACGGGGGCGAATGAAAAACTGTTTTTT. It is translated as CASSEGTGANEKLFF.

This clone was recorded only once. The V and J genes are TRBV27 and TRBJ2-7; possibly TRBD1 for D (7 bases). The CDR3 has 14 amino acids. The V gene lost 3 bases and the J gene lost 6 bases, with 15 bases spanning the gap. Germline assignment: CDR1 MNHEY and CDR2 SMNVEV (reference sequence). Here the CDR3 reads CASSLWQGGREQYF. The CDR3 region has the DNA TGTGCCAGCAGTTTGTGGCAGGGGGGACGCGAGCAGTACTTC.

V and J are TRBV6-1 and TRBJ2-7; 7 bases align to TRBD2. J lost 3 bases, V lost 2 bases, and 1 base had no gene match. The CDR3 is 13 amino acids. CDR1 and CDR2 (germline): MNHNS, SASEGT. This chain's CDR3 is CASSERDYYEQYF. CDR3 sequence (DNA): TGTGCCAGCAGTGAAAGGGACTACTACGAGCAGTACTTC.